The clone carrying this T cell receptor (beta chain) was seen ten or more times. As yet, its antigen is unknown. Sequence at one end of the junction differs from germline and may be a read error. The CDR3 runs to 17 residues. The germline CDR1 and CDR2 sequences are MGHRA and YSYEKL. No fewer than 5.5 micrograms of total RNA were isolated from every sample. The data stem from a study of blood T cells in healthy people across ages. In the study overall: The template switching approach captured approximately one barcoded beta molecule for every two T cells. Findings and caveats of the study: Changes in expanded clonotypes were possibly confounded, as the CMV status of donors was unknown. TCR beta diversity tracked closely with naive T cell percentage.

The authors ran a second PCR of about 6 to 11 cycles using a sample-barcoded 5' primer and a J-beta primer mix. Each CDR3 protein gets one entry after TCRdb re-called the 5' RACE reads with MiXCR. The repertoire holds some 1.7 million distinct CDR3 sequences, 28% seen once, with more than 6% in the top ten. The chain uses TRBV4-1 and TRBJ2-4, with a tentative D call TRBD2 (7 bases). The receptor was derived from a woman under 40 in good health. The sequencing input was blood. The DNA of the CDR3 is TGCACCAGCAGCCTCCCTAGGGGGGGGCTGGCCAAAAACATTCAGTACTTC. It specifies CTSSLPRGGLAKNIQYF.